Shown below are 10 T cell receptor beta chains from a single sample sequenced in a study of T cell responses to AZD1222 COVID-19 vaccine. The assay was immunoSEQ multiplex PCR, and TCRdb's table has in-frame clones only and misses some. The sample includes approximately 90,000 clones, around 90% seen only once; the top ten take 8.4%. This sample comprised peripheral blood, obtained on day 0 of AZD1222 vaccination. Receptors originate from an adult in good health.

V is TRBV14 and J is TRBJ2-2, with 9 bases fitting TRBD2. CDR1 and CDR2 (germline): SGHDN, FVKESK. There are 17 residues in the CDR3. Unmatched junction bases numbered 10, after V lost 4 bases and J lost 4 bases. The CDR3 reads CASSPYLAGRGTGELFF. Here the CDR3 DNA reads TGTGCCAGCAGCCCATACCTAGCGGGGAGGGGCACCGGGGAGCTGTTTTTT.

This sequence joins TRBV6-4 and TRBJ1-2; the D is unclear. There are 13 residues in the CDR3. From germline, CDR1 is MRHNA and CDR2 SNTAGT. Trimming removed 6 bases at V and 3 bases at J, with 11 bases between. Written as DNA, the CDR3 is TGTGCCAGCAGCGACACTGGGGACTATGGCTACACCTTC. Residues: CASSDTGDYGYTF.

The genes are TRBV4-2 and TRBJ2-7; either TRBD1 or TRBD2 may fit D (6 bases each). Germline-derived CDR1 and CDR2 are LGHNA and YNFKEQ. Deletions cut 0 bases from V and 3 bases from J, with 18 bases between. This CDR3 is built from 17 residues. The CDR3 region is CASSQEPRGTKNYEQYF. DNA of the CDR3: TGTGCCAGCAGCCAAGAGCCGCGCGGGACAAAGAACTACGAGCAGTACTTC.

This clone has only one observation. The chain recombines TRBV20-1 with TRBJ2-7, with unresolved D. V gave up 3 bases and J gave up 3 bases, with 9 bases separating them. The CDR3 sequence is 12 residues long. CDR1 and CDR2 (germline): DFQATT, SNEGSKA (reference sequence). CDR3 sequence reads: CSASRQNYEQYF. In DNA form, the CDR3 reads TGCAGTGCTAGTCGGCAGAACTACGAGCAGTACTTC.

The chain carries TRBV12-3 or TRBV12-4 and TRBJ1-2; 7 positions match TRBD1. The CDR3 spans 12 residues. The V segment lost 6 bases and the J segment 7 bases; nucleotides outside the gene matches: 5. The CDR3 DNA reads TGTGCCAGCAGCTCGGGACAGATTGGCTACACCTTC. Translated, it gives CASSSGQIGYTF.

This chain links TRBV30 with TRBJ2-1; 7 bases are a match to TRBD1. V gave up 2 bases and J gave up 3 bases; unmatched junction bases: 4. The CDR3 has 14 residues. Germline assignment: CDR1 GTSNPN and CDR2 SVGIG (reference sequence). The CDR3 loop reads CAWSLGQVYNEQFF. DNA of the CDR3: TGTGCCTGGAGTCTCGGACAGGTCTACAATGAGCAGTTCTTC.

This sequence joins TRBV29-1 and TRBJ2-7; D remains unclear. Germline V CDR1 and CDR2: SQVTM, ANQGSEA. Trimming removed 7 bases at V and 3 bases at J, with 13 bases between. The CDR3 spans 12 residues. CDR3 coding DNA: TGCAGCGGGCCCCTGAGCAGCTACGAGCAGTACTTC. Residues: CSGPLSSYEQYF.

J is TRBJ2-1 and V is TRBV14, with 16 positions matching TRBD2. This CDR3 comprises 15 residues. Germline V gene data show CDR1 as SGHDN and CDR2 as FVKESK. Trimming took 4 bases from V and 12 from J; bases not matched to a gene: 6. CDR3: CASSPGTSGGVRQFF. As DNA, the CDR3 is TGTGCCAGCAGCCCCGGGACTAGCGGGGGGGTGAGGCAGTTCTTC.

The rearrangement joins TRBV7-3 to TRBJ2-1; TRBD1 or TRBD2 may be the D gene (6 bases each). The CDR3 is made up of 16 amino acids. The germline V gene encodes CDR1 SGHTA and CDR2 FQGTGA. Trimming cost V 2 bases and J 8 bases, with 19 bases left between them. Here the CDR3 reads CASSLSGATTGHEQFF. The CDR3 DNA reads TGTGCCAGCAGCTTATCGGGGGCGACGACGGGACATGAGCAGTTCTTC.

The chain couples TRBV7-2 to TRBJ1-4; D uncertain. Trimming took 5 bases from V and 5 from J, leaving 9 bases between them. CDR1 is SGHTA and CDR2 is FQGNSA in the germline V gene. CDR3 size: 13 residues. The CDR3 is CASSLDGNEKLFF. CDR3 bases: TGTGCCAGCAGCCTTGATGGCAATGAAAAACTGTTTTTT.